This TCR beta chain derives from a study of response to subunit inactivated influenza vaccine. Study findings and constraints: A suggestion made by the authors is that each seasonal influenza vaccination recruits few new T cells.

At least ten counts were recorded for this clonotype. What it binds is unknown. Germline values: CDR1 SEHNR, CDR2 FQNEAQ (reference sequence). Trimming shortened V by 3 bases and J by 4 bases, and 7 bases separated the two germline ends. This CDR3 contains 12 residues. TCRdb re-called the RT-PCR reads through MiXCR, storing one row per CDR3 protein. The top ten hold about an eighth of the sample, which has about 480,000 distinct CDR3 sequences, 10% to 15% seen once. This sequence joins TRBV7-9 and TRBJ2-7; D ambiguous. The clonotype was recovered from a man aged 50-60 years who received an inactivated influenza vaccine. Sequences were derived from PBMCs from blood, sampled more than 35 days after vaccination. As DNA, the CDR3 is TGTGCCAGCAGCTTCCCCGGGTACGAGCAGTACTTC. The encoded protein is CASSFPGYEQYF.